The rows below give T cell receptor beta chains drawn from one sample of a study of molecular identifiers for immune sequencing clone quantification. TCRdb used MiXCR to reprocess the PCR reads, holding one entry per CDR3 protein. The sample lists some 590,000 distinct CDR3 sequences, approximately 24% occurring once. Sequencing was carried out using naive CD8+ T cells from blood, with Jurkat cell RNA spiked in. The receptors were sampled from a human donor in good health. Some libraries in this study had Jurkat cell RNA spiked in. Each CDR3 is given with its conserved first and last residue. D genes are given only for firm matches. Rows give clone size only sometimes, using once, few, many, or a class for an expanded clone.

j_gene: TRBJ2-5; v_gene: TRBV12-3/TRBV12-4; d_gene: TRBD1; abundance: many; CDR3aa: CASSLRDRETQYF; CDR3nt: TGTGCCAGCAGTTTAAGGGACAGAGAGACCCAGTACTTC
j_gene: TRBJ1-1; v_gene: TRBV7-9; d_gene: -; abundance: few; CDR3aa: CASSYLQSGWSEAFF; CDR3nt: TGTGCCAGCAGCTACCTACAGTCGGGGTGGAGTGAAGCTTTCTTT
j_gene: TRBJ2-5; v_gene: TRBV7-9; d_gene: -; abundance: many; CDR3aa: CASSLGHQETQYF; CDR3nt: TGTGCCAGCAGCTTAGGCCACCAAGAGACCCAGTACTTC
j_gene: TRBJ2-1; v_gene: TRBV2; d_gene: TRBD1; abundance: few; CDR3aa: CASSENRDPRGYNEQFF; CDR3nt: TGTGCCAGCAGTGAAAACCGGGACCCCAGGGGGTACAATGAGCAGTTCTTC
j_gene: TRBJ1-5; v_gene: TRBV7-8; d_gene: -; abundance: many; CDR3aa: CASSPLADSSNQPQHF; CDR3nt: TGTGCCAGCAGCCCCCTTGCGGACAGTAGCAATCAGCCCCAGCATTTT
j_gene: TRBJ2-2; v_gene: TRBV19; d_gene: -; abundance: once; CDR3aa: CASSIDEGGRGTGGLFF; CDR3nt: TGTGCCAGTAGTATAGATGAAGGAGGGCGAGGGACCGGGGGGCTGTTTTTT
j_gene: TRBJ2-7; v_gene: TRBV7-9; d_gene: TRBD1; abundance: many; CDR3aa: CASSTGGEQYF; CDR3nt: TGTGCCAGCAGTACAGGGGGCGAGCAGTACTTC
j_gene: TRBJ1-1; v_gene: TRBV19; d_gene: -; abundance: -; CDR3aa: CATAGFGVTEAFF; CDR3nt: TGTGCCACCGCCGGATTCGGGGTTACTGAAGCTTTCTTT
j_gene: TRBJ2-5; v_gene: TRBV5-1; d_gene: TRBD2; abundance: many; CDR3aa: CASSLEIDGGLAGMQETQYF; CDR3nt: TGCGCCAGCAGCTTGGAAATTGACGGGGGACTAGCGGGAATGCAAGAGACCCAGTACTTC
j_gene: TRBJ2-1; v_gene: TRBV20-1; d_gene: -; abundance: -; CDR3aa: CSARDYRGGSYNEQFF; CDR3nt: TGCAGTGCTAGAGATTATAGGGGGGGCTCCTACAATGAGCAGTTCTTC
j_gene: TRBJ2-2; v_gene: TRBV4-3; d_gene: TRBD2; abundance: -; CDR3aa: CASSQDSSGGALTGELFF; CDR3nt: TGCGCCAGCAGCCAAGATTCCAGCGGGGGGGCCCTCACCGGGGAGCTGTTTTTT
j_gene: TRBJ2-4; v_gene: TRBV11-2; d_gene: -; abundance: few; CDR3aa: CASSFGGAFQYF; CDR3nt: TGTGCCAGCAGCTTTGGAGGGGCCTTTCAGTACTTC
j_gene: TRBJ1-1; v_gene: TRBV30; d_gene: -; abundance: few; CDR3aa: CAWGRGLGTEAFF; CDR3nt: TGTGCCTGGGGCAGGGGACTGGGCACTGAAGCTTTCTTT
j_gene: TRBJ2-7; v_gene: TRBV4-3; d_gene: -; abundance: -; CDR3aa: CACSQRPSHEQYF; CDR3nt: TGCGCCTGCAGCCAGAGACCCTCTCACGAGCAGTACTTC
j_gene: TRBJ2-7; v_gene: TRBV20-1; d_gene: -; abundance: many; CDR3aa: CSARDIADYEQYF; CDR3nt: TGCAGTGCTAGAGATATCGCAGACTACGAGCAGTACTTC
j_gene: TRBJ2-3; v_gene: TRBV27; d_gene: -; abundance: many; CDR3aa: CASSLANAADTQYF; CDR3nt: TGTGCCAGCAGTTTGGCGAATGCCGCAGATACGCAGTATTTT
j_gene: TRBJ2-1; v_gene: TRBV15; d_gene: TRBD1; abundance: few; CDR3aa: CATSGEGALGFYNEQFF; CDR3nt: TGTGCCACCAGCGGAGAGGGGGCCTTAGGGTTCTACAATGAGCAGTTCTTC
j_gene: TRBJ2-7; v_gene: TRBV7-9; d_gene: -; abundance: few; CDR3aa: CASSLIATRDEQYF; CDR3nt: TGTGCCAGCAGCTTAATTGCGACTAGGGACGAGCAGTACTTC
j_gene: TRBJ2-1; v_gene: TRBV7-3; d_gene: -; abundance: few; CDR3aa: CASSLTAGSSYNEQFF; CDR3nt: TGTGCCAGCAGCTTAACGGCGGGGAGCTCCTACAATGAGCAGTTCTTC
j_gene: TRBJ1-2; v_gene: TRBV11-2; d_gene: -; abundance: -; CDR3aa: CASSLLPRPNYGYTF; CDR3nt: TGTGCCAGCAGCTTATTACCGAGACCCAACTATGGCTACACCTTC
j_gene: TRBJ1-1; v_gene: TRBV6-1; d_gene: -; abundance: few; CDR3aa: CASSEAWQGNTEAFF; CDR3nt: TGTGCCAGCAGTGAAGCTTGGCAGGGGAACACTGAAGCTTTCTTT
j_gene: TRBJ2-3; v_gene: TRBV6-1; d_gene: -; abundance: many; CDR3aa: CASSEGEGPLGTDTQYF; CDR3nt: TGTGCCAGCAGTGAAGGCGAGGGACCCCTGGGCACAGATACGCAGTATTTT
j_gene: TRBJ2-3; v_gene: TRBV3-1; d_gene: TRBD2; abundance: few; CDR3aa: CASSPTSVASTDTQYF; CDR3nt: TGTGCCAGCAGCCCGACTAGCGTAGCTAGCACAGATACGCAGTATTTT
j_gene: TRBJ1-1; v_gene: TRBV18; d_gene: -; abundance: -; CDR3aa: CASSPAPDIKRWDTEAFF; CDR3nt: TGTGCCAGCTCACCAGCCCCAGACATTAAACGGTGGGACACTGAAGCTTTCTTT
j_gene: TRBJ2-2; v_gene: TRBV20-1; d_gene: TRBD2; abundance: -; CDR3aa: CSATRASGRRANTGELFF; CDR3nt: TGCAGTGCTACAAGGGCTAGCGGGAGACGGGCGAACACCGGGGAGCTGTTTTTT
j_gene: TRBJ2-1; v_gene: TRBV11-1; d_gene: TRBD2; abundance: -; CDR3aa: CASSLWREGPYNEQFF; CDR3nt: TGTGCCAGCAGCTTATGGCGGGAGGGCCCCTACAATGAGCAGTTCTTC
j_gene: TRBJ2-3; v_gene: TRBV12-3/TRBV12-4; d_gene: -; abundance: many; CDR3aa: CASRSLSDTDTQYF; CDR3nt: TGTGCCAGCAGAAGCCTCAGCGACACAGATACGCAGTATTTT
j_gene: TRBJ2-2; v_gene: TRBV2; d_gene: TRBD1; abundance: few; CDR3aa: CAGEDRVNTGELFF; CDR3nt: TGTGCCGGGGAGGACAGGGTAAACACCGGGGAGCTGTTTTTT
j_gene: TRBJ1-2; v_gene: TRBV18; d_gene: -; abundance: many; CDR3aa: CASSSDYGYTF; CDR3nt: TGTGCCAGCTCATCGGACTATGGCTACACCTTC
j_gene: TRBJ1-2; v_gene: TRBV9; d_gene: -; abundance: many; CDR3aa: CASSAKIPSYGYTF; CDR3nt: TGTGCCAGCAGCGCGAAAATACCAAGCTATGGCTACACCTTC